This TCR beta chain is drawn from a study of T cell changes during pregnancy in multiple sclerosis. Measured with immunoSEQ multiplex PCR; TCRdb has only the in-frame clones, and not every one. The sample lists about 50,000 clones, about 90% occurring once. The sample here was CD4+ T cells from peripheral blood mononuclear cells, taken after pregnancy. This TCR derives from a female donor with multiple sclerosis, enrolled in a pregnancy study.

Here the CDR3 DNA reads TGTGCCAGCAGCCAAGAACACGGGGGGAAGAGGAATGAGCAGTTCTTC. Amino acid sequence: CASSQEHGGKRNEQFF. This sequence joins TRBV4-2 and TRBJ2-1; 7 bases map to TRBD2. CDR3 length: 16 residues. CDR1 and CDR2 (germline): LGHNA, YNFKEQ. The V and J ends lost 0 bases and 7 bases, in that order; junction bases with no gene match: 9.